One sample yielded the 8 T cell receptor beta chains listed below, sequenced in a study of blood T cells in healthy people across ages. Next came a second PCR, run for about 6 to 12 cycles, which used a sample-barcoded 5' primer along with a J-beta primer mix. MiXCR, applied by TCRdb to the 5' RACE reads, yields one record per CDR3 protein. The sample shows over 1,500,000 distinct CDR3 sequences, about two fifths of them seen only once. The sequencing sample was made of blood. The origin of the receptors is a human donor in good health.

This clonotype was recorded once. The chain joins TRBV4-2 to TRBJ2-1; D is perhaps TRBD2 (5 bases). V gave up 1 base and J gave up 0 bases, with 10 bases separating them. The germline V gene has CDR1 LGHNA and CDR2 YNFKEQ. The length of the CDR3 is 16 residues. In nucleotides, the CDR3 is TGTGCCAGCAGCCAAGTTTCGGGGAACTCCTACAATGAGCAGTTCTTC. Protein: CASSQVSGNSYNEQFF.

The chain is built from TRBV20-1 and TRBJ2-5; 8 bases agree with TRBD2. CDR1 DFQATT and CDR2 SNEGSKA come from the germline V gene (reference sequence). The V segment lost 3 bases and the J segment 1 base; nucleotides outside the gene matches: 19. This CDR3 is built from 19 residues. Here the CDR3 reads CSASGWVGGSGGLQETQYF. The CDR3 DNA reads TGCAGTGCTAGTGGGTGGGTAGGTGGAAGCGGGGGACTCCAAGAGACCCAGTACTTC.

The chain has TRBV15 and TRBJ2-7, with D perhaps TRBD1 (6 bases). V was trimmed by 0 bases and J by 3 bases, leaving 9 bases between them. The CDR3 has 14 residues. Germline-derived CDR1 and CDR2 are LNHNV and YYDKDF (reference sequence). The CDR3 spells CATSREQDSYEQYF. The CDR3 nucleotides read TGTGCCACCAGCAGAGAACAGGACAGCTACGAGCAGTACTTC.

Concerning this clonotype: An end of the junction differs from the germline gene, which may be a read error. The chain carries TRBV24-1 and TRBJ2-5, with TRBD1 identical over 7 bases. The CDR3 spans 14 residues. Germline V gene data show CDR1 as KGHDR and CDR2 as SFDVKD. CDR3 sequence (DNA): TGTGCCACCGGTGATTTCGCAGGGGGAGAGACCCAGTACTTC. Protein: CATGDFAGGETQYF.

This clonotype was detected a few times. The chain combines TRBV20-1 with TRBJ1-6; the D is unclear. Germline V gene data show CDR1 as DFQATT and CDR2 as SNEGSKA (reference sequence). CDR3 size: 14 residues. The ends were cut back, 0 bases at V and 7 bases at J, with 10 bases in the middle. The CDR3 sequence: CSARDMDLNSPLHF. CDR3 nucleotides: TGCAGTGCTAGAGATATGGACTTGAATTCACCCCTCCACTTT.

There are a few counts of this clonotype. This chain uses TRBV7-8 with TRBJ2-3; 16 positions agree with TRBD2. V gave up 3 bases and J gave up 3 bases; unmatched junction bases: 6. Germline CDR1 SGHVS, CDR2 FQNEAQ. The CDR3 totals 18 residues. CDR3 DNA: TGTGCCAGCAGCTTTGGGACTAGCGGGGGGGTGAGGACAGATACGCAGTATTTT. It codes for CASSFGTSGGVRTDTQYF.

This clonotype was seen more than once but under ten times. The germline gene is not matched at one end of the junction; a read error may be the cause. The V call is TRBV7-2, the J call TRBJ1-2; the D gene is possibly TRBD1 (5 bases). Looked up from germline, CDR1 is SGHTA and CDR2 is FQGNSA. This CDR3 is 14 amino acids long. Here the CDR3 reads CDSSLDWGSGGYTF. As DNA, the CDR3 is TGTGACAGCAGCTTAGATTGGGGGAGTGGGGGCTACACCTTC.

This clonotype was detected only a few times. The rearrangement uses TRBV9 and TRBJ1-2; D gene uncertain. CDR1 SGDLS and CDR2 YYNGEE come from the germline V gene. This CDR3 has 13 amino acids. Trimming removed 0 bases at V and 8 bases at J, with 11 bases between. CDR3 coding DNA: TGTGCCAGCAGCGTAGTGCAAGGGAACGGCTACACCTTC. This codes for CASSVVQGNGYTF.